This T cell receptor (beta chain) was captured in a study of monozygotic twins with inflammatory bowel disease. Findings and caveats of the study: Against healthy co-twins, IBD patients had lower TCRbeta diversity (measured by inverse Simpson). Perhaps reflecting limited power, concordant and discordant twins did not differ in repertoire similarity.

On this clonotype itself: What it binds is not known.

There were approximately 3,800 ng of total RNA used for each TCR library. TCRdb reprocessed the 5' RACE reads; each CDR3 protein has one entry and no DNA is given. The repertoire table contains about 380,000 distinct CDR3 sequences. Per the germline V gene, CDR1 is KGHSH and CDR2 is LQKENI. This CDR3 has 14 amino acids. Investigators extracted total RNA from whole blood and did not sort T cells. This TCR was sampled from a human donor with ulcerative colitis or Crohn's disease, or a healthy co-twin of an affected twin (not recorded which). The J gene is TRBJ2-7, the V gene TRBV18. The sample comprised blood. The CDR3 is CASSSQGHSDEQYF.